The 6 T cell receptor beta chains reported below all come from one sample, sequenced in a study of OX40 agonist ivuxolimab in advanced cancers. Sequencing was performed with immunoSEQ multiplex PCR; in TCRdb, only in-frame clones are kept and a portion is missing. Here the sample spans about 20,000 clones, 70% to 90% being singletons. The sample in question was CD4+ or CD8+ T cells sorted from blood, obtained in a trial of the OX40 agonist ivuxolimab. These receptors were collected from an adult with an advanced solid tumor such as melanoma, head and neck, liver or kidney cancer.

V and J are TRBV30 and TRBJ1-1, with a weak D call TRBD1 (5 bases). CDR3 length equals 14 residues. The V gene lost 4 bases and the J gene lost 3 bases, with 15 bases spanning the gap. Germline V gene data show CDR1 as GTSNPN and CDR2 as SVGIG (reference sequence). CDR3 bases: TGTGCCTGGACATCCCTAAAGGGGTACACTGAAGCTTTCTTT. Its protein is CAWTSLKGYTEAFF.

The V and J genes are TRBV5-1 and TRBJ2-1; 8 nucleotides match TRBD2. Per the germline V gene, CDR1 is SGHRS and CDR2 is YFSETQ. This CDR3 spans 14 amino acids. Trimming took 1 base from V and 5 from J; bases not matched to a gene: 2. The CDR3 reads CASSLTAGDNEQFF. CDR3 DNA: TGCGCCAGCAGCTTGACAGCGGGGGACAATGAGCAGTTCTTC. The full variable domain, its missing parts supplied by reference TRBV5-1 and TRBJ2-1, is KAGVTQTPRYLIKTRGQQVTLSCSPISGHRSVSWYQQTPGQGLQFLFEYFSETQRNKGNFPGRFSGRQFSNSRSEMNVSTLELGDSALYLCASSLTAGDNEQFFGPGTRLTVL.

The gene calls are TRBV6-6 and TRBJ1-1; 9 bases agree with TRBD1. This CDR3 spans 14 amino acids. CDR1 and CDR2 from the germline V gene are MNHNY and SVGAGI (reference sequence). V shed 2 bases and J 7 bases; nucleotides not matched to a gene: 5. Here the CDR3 DNA reads TGTGCCAGCAGTTACACCGGGACAGGGCGTGAAGCTTTCTTT. Protein product: CASSYTGTGREAFF.

The chain employs TRBV4-2 and TRBJ2-5; weak D call: TRBD1 (6 bases). Trimming pared 0 bases from V and 5 bases from J, leaving 16 bases between. Germline V gives CDR1 LGHNA, CDR2 YNFKEQ. There are 16 residues in the CDR3. The DNA for the CDR3 is TGTGCCAGCAGCCAAGAACTTACAGGGCCCCTGGAGACCCAGTACTTC. Residues: CASSQELTGPLETQYF.

The rearrangement joins TRBV11-2 to TRBJ1-2; TRBD1 matches at 8 bases. Germline loops: CDR1 SGHAT, CDR2 FQNNGV. This CDR3 has 14 amino acids. J gave up 5 bases and V 2 bases, and 4 bases lay outside the gene matches. As DNA, the CDR3 is TGTGCCAGCAGCTTATCGGGACAGGCTTATGGCTACACCTTC. It specifies CASSLSGQAYGYTF.

The chain employs TRBV5-4 and TRBJ2-3; no reliable D call. The V end was cut by 4 bases, the J end by 4 bases, with 7 bases between. Germline loops: CDR1 SGHNT, CDR2 YYREEE (reference sequence). The CDR3 extends over 12 amino acids. The CDR3 spells CASSPSPDTQYF. The CDR3 DNA reads TGTGCCAGCAGCCCCTCCCCAGATACGCAGTATTTT. Supplemented by reference TRBV5-4 and TRBJ2-3, the full variable domain reads ETGVTQSPTHLIKTRGQQVTLRCSSQSGHNTVSWYQQALGQGPQFIFQYYREEENGRGNFPPRFSGLQFPNYSSELNVNALELDDSALYLCASSPSPDTQYFGPGTRLTVL.